These T cell receptor beta chains were read from a single sample in a study of blood T cell repertoires in COVID-19. Clones were sequenced by immunoSEQ multiplex PCR, and TCRdb holds only the in-frame ones, with some missing. The profile shows over 200,000 clones, less than 90% of them singletons. Sequenced sample: peripheral blood. Receptor source: a man aged 55 to 70 who had recovered from COVID-19. Both conserved end residues are part of each CDR3. A D gene is named only where the DNA matches it firmly. Clone size appears in some rows only: once, few, many, or a class for an expanded clone.

>.|TRBV23-1|.|TRBJ2-7
TGCGCCAGCAGTCCCCGGGACACCTACGAGCAGTACTTC
CASSPRDTYEQYF
>few|TRBV19|.|TRBJ1-6
TGTGCCAGTCAAACAGGGACCTCCTATAATTCACCCCTCCACTTT
CASQTGTSYNSPLHF
>.|TRBV2|.|TRBJ1-1
TGTGCCAGCAGTGTCACAGGGTATTCCGAAGCTTTCTTT
CASSVTGYSEAFF
>.|TRBV19|TRBD1|TRBJ1-1
TGTGCCAGTCTAAGACAGGGGGCAGTAACTGAAGCTTTCTTT
CASLRQGAVTEAFF
>.|TRBV2|.|TRBJ2-1
TGTGCCAGCAGTGAGTCGCGGGGAAATGAGCAGTTCTTC
CASSESRGNEQFF
>.|TRBV19|TRBD2|TRBJ2-7
TGTGCCAGTAGTATACACGAGGGAGGGAATTACGAGCAGTACTTC
CASSIHEGGNYEQYF
>.|TRBV30|TRBD1|TRBJ1-4
TGTGCCTGGAGCGCTCAGGGGGCAGCTAATGAAAAACTGTTTTTT
CAWSAQGAANEKLFF
>.|TRBV7-9|.|TRBJ1-1
TGTGCCAGCAGCCAAACATGGAGAAACACTGAAGCTTTCTTT
CASSQTWRNTEAFF
>.|TRBV9|.|TRBJ1-1
TGTGCCAGCAGTTCTCTCGAGGGTCCGTCCCTCGTGAACACTGAAGCTTTCTTT
CASSSLEGPSLVNTEAFF
>few|TRBV29-1|.|TRBJ1-1
TGCAGCGCCTACTGGGACTCCGCTGTTGCTTTCTTT
CSAYWDSAVAFF
>.|TRBV7-2|TRBD2|TRBJ2-5
TGTGCCAGCAGCTTCTCGACTAGCGGGGAAGAGACCCAGTACTTC
CASSFSTSGEETQYF
>few|TRBV9|TRBD1|TRBJ2-7
TGTGCCAGCAGCGTAGTACCAGACAGGGGCTACGAGCAGTACTTC
CASSVVPDRGYEQYF
>.|TRBV6-6|TRBD2|TRBJ2-1
TGTGCCAGCAGTAATACTAGCGGGGGGGTGAGGAATGAGCAGTTCTTC
CASSNTSGGVRNEQFF
>.|TRBV19|.|TRBJ1-1
TGTGCCAGTAGTACAATAGGGGGTCGCACTGAAGCTTTCTTT
CASSTIGGRTEAFF
>.|TRBV27|TRBD1|TRBJ1-1
TGTGCCAGCAGTCAGGACAGGGGATCTGAAGCTTTCTTT
CASSQDRGSEAFF
>once|TRBV6-5|.|TRBJ2-7
TGTGCCAGCAGCCCCCCGCAGGGAAACTACGAGCAGTACTTC
CASSPPQGNYEQYF
>.|TRBV3-1/TRBV3-2|.|TRBJ1-6
TGTGCCAGTCGACGGGGGGCCGTCAATTCACCCCTCCACTTT
CASRRGAVNSPLHF
>few|TRBV14|.|TRBJ1-2
TGTGCCAGCAGCCAAGTCGAGAGAAATGGCTACACCTTC
CASSQVERNGYTF
>.|TRBV28|.|TRBJ1-5
TGTGCCAGCACGGATCCGGGGGTTCGCAATCAGCCCCAGCATTTT
CASTDPGVRNQPQHF
>.|TRBV5-1|TRBD1|TRBJ1-3
TGCGCCAGCAGCCCCCAGGGACAGGGAATTGGAAACACCATATATTTT
CASSPQGQGIGNTIYF
>.|TRBV27|TRBD1|TRBJ2-2
TGTGCCAGCAGCTCAAGACAGGGGGCTGGTCTCGGGGAGCTGTTTTTT
CASSSRQGAGLGELFF
>.|TRBV5-1|.|TRBJ1-2
TGCGCCAGCAGCTTGGAGACAGTTTTCTATGGCTACACCTTC
CASSLETVFYGYTF
>.|TRBV12-3/TRBV12-4|.|TRBJ1-6
TGTGCCAGCAGTTTACCAGGGAACTCACCCCTCCACTTT
CASSLPGNSPLHF
>.|TRBV6-1|.|TRBJ2-7
TGTGCCAGCAGTGAACACCACACCACAACTAACTTCGGTTCCTACGAGCAGTACTTC
CASSEHHTTTNFGSYEQYF